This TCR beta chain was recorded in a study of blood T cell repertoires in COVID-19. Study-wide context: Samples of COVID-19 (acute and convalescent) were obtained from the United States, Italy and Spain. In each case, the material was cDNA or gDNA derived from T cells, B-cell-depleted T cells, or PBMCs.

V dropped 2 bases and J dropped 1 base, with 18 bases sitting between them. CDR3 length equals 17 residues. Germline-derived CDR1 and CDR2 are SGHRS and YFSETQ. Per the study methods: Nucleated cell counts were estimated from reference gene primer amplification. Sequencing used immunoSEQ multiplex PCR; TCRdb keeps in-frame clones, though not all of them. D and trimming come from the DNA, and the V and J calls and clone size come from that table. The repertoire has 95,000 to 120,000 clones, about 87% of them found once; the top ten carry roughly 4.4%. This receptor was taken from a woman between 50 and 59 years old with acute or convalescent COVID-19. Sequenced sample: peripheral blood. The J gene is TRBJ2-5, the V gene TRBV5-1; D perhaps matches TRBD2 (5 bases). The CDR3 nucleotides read TGCGCCAGCAGCTTCGGGGTCCGACGGACTCTCCAAGAGACCCAGTACTTC. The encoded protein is CASSFGVRRTLQETQYF.